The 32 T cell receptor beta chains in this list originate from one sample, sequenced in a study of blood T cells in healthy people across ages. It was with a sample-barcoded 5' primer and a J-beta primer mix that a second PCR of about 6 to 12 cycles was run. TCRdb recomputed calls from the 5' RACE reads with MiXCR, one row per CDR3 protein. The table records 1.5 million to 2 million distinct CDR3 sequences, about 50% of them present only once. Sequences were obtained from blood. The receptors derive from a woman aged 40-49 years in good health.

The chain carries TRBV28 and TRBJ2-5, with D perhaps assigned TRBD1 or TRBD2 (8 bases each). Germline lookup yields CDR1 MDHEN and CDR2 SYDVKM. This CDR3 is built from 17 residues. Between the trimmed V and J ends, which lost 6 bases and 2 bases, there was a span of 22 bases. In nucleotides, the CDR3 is TGTGCCAGCAGCTCCCCGGGAGGGACAGGTGTACAAGAGACCCAGTACTTC. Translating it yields CASSSPGGTGVQETQYF.

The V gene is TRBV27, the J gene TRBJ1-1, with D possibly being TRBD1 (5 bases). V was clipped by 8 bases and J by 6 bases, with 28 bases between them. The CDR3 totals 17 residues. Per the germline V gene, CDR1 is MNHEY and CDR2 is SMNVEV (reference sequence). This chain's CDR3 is CASHPSGGDHFFPEAFF. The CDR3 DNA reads TGTGCCAGCCATCCGAGTGGGGGTGACCATTTTTTCCCTGAAGCTTTCTTT.

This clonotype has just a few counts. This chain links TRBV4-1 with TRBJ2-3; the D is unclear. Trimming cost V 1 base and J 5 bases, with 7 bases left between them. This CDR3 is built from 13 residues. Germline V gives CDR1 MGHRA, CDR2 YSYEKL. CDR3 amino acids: CASSQVEKDTQYF. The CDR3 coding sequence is TGCGCCAGCAGCCAAGTAGAAAAAGATACGCAGTATTTT.

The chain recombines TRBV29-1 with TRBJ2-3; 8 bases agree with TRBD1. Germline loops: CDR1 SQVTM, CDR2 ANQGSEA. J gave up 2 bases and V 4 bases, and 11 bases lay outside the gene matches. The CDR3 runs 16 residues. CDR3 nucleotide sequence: TGCAGCGTTGCGCCTGGGAGGACAGGGTCCACAGATACGCAGTATTTT. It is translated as CSVAPGRTGSTDTQYF.

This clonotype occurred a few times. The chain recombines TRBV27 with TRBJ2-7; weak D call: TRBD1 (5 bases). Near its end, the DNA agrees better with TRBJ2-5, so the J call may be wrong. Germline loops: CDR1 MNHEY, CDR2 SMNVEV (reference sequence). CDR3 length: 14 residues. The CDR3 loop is CASSFSRAAETQYF. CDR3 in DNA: TGTGCCAGCAGTTTTTCCAGGGCGGCGGAGACCCAGTACTTC.

CDR3 region: CASSSAGTGVYGYTF. The CDR3 DNA reads TGTGCCAGCAGCTCGGCCGGGACAGGGGTGTATGGCTACACCTTC. The chain combines TRBV5-5 with TRBJ1-2, with TRBD1 matching 10 bases. Germline trimming cut 3 bases from V and 5 bases from J; bases unmatched to any gene: 7. This CDR3 has 15 amino acids. Looked up from germline, CDR1 is SGHKS and CDR2 is YYEKEE (reference sequence).

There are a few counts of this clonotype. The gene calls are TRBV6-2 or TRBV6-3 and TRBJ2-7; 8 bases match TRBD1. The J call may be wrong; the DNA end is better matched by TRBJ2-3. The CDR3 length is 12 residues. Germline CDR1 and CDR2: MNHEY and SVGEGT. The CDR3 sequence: CASSLGQGGQYF. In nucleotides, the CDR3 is TGTGCCAGCAGTCTCGGACAGGGCGGGCAGTATTTT.

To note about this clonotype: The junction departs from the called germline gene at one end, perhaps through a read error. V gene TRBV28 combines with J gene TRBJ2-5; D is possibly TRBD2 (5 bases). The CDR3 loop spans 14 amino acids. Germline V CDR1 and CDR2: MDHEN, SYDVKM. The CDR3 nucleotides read TGTGCCAGCAGTCGGCGGAGGTACCAAGAGATCCAGTACTTC. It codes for CASSRRRYQEIQYF.

CDR3 DNA: TGTGCCAGCAGTTCCACGCCCTGGGCCCACGGAGGCACAGATACGCAGTATTTT. Residues: CASSSTPWAHGGTDTQYF. This chain links TRBV27 with TRBJ2-3; D ambiguous. V was pared by 4 bases and J by 1 base, with 21 bases between. CDR1 and CDR2 (germline): MNHEY, SMNVEV (reference sequence). This CDR3 comprises 18 residues.

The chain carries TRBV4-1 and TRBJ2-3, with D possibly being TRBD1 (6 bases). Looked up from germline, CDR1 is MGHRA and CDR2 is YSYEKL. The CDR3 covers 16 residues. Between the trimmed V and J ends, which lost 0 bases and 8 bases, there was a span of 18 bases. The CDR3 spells CASSQDPDSSRVTQYF. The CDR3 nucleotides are TGCGCCAGCAGCCAAGACCCGGACAGTTCTAGGGTTACGCAGTATTTT.

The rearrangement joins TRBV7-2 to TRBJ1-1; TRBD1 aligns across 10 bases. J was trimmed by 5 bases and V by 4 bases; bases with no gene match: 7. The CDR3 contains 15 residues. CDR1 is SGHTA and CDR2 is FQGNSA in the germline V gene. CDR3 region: CASSSRQGARTEAFF. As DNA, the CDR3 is TGTGCCAGCAGCTCTCGACAGGGGGCGCGAACTGAAGCTTTCTTT. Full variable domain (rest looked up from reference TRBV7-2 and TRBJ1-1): GAGVSQSPSNKVTEKGKDVELRCDPISGHTALYWYRQSLGQGLEFLIYFQGNSAPDKSGLPSDRFSAERTGGSVSTLTIQRTQQEDSAVYLCASSSRQGARTEAFFGQGTRLTVV.

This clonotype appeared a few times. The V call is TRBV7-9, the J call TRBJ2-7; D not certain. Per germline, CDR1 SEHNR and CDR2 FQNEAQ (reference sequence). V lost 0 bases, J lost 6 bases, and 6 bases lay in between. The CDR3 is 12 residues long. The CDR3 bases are TGTGCCAGCAGCTTAGCAAGTACCGAGCAGTACTTC. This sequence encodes CASSLASTEQYF. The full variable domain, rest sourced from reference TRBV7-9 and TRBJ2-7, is DTGVSQNPRHKITKRGQNVTFRCDPISEHNRLYWYRQTLGQGPEFLTYFQNEAQLEKSRLLSDRFSAERPKGSFSTLEIQRTEQGDSAMYLCASSLASTEQYFGPGTRLTVT.

The CDR3 here is CASSPEGASEQFF. The DNA of the CDR3 is TGTGCCAGCAGCCCAGAGGGGGCAAGTGAGCAGTTCTTC. The V call is TRBV7-9, the J call TRBJ2-1, with 7 nucleotides matching TRBD1. In germline, CDR1 is SEHNR, CDR2 FQNEAQ (reference sequence). The CDR3 contains 13 residues. V lost 5 bases and J lost 9; bases outside the gene matches: 7.

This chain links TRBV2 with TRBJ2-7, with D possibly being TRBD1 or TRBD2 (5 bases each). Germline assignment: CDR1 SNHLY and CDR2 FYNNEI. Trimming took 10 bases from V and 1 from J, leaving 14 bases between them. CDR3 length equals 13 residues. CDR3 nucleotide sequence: TGTGCCATCGACCGAGGGGAGTCCTACGAGCAGTACTTC. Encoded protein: CAIDRGESYEQYF.

CDR3 loop: CASSPNSGTTGANVLTF. The CDR3 region has the DNA TGTGCCAGCAGCCCGAACTCGGGTACTACAGGGGCCAACGTCCTGACTTTC. This chain links TRBV5-5 with TRBJ2-6; no firm D call. V lost 4 bases and J lost 4, with 18 bases in between. CDR1 and CDR2 from the germline V gene are SGHKS and YYEKEE (reference sequence). The CDR3 is 17 residues long.

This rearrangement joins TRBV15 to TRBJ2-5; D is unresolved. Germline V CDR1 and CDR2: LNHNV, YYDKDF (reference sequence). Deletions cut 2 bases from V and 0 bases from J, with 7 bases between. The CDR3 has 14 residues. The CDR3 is CATSRRPNQETQYF. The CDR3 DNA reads TGTGCCACCAGCAGAAGACCTAACCAAGAGACCCAGTACTTC.

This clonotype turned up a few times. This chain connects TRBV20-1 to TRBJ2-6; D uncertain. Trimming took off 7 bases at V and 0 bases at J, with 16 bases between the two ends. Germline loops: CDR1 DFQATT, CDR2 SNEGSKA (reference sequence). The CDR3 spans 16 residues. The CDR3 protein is CSVQPPHGSGANVLTF. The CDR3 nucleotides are TGCAGTGTTCAACCCCCTCATGGCTCTGGGGCCAACGTCCTGACTTTC.

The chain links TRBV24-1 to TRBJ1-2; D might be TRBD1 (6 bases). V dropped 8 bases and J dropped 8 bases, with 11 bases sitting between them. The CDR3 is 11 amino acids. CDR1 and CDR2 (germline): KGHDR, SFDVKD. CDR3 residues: CATITGQGYTF. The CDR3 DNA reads TGTGCCACCATTACAGGGCAAGGCTACACCTTC.

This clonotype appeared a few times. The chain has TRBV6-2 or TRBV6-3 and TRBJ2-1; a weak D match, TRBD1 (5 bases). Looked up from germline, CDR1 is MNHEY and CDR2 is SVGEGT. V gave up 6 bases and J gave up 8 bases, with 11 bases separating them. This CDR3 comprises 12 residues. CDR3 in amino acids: CASRPRAYEQFF. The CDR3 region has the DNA TGTGCCAGCAGGCCCAGGGCATATGAGCAGTTCTTC.

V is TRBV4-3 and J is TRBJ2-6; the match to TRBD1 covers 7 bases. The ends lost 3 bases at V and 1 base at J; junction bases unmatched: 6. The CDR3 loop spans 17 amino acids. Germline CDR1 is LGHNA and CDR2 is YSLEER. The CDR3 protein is CASSQGQSKSGANVLTF. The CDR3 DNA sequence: TGCGCCAGCAGCCAGGGACAGTCGAAATCTGGGGCCAACGTCCTGACTTTC.

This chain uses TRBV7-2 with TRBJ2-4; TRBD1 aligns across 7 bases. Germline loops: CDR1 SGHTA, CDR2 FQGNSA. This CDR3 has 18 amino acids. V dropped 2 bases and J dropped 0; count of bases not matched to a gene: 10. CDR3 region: CASSLRDSLRGAKNIQYF. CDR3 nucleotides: TGTGCCAGCAGCTTACGGGACAGCCTCAGGGGAGCCAAAAACATTCAGTACTTC.

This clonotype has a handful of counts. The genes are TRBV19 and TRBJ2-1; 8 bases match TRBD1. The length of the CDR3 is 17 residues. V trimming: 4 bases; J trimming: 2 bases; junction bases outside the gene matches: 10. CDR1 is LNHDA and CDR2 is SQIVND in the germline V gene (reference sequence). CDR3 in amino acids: CASSTPHTGGTYNEQFF. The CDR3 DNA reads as TGTGCCAGTAGTACCCCCCACACAGGGGGGACCTACAATGAGCAGTTCTTC. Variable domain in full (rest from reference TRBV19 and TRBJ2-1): DGGITQSPKYLFRKEGQNVTLSCEQNLNHDAMYWYRQDPGQGLRLIYYSQIVNDFQKGDIAEGYSVSREKKESFPLTVTSAQKNPTAFYLCASSTPHTGGTYNEQFFGPGTRLTVL.

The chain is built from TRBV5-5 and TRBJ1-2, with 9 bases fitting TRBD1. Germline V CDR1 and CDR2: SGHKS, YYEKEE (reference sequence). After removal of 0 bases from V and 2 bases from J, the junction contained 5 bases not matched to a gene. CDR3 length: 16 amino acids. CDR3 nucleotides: TGTGCCAGCAGCTTGGGGACAGGGGATAAAAACTATGGCTACACCTTC. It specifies CASSLGTGDKNYGYTF.

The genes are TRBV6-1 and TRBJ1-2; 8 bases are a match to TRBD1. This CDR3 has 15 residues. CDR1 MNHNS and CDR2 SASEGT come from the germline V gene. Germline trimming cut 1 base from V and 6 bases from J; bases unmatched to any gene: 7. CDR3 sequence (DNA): TGTGCCAGCAGTGAAGTTTCATGGACAGGGAATGGCTACACCTTC. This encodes CASSEVSWTGNGYTF.

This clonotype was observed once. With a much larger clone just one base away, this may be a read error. The CDR3 loop is CASSSGQGTGELFF. The DNA of the CDR3 is TGCGCCAGCAGCTCGGGACAGGGCACCGGGGAGCTGTTTTTT. This rearrangement joins TRBV5-1 to TRBJ2-2, with 9 bases that match TRBD1. CDR1 and CDR2 (germline): SGHRS, YFSETQ. With V trimmed by 3 bases and J by 4 bases, 1 base remained unmatched. The CDR3 extends over 14 amino acids.

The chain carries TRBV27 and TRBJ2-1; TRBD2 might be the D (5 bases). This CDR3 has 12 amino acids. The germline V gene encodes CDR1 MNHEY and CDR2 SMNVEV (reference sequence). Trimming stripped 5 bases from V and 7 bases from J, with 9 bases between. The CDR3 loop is CASSRAENEQFF. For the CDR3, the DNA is TGTGCCAGCAGTCGAGCGGAAAATGAGCAGTTCTTC.

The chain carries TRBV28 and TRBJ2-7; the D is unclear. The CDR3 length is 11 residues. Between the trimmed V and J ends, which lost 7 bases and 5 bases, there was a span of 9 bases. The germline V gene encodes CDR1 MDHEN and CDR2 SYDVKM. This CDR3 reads CASTLLHEQYF. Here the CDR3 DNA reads TGTGCCAGCACCCTCCTCCACGAGCAGTACTTC.

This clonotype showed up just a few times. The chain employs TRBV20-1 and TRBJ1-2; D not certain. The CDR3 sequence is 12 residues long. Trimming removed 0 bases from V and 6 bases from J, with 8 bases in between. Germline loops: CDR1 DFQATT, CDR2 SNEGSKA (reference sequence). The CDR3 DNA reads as TGCAGTGCTAGAGACCACCCGGATGGCTACACCTTC. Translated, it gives CSARDHPDGYTF.

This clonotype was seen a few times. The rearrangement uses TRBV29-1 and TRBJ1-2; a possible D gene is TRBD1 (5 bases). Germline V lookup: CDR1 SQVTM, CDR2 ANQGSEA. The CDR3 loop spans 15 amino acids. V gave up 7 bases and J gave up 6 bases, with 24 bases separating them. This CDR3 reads CSGPPSGSVRDGYTF. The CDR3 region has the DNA TGCAGCGGCCCCCCATCAGGGTCAGTGAGGGATGGCTACACCTTC.

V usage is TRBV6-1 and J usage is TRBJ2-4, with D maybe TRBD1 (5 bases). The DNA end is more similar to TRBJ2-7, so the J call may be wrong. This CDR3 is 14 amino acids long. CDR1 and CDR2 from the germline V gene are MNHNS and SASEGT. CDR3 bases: TGTGCCAGCAGTGAAGATAGACAGTTCTACGAGCAGTACTTC. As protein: CASSEDRQFYEQYF.

As DNA, the CDR3 is TGTGCCAGCAGTTCGACAGGGGTGAAGAGGCACGAGCAGTACTTC. Translated: CASSSTGVKRHEQYF. The chain couples TRBV6-5 to TRBJ2-7; 8 bases line up with TRBD1. The CDR3 loop spans 15 amino acids. V lost 4 bases to trimming and J lost 5 bases; unmatched junction nucleotides: 10. The germline V gene has CDR1 MNHEY and CDR2 SVGAGI.

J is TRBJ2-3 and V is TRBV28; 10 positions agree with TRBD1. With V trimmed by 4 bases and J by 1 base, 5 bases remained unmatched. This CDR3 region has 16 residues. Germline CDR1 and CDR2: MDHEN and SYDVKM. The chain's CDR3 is CASSSSGTGGTDTQYF. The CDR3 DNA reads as TGTGCCAGCAGTTCTTCCGGGACAGGGGGCACAGATACGCAGTATTTT.